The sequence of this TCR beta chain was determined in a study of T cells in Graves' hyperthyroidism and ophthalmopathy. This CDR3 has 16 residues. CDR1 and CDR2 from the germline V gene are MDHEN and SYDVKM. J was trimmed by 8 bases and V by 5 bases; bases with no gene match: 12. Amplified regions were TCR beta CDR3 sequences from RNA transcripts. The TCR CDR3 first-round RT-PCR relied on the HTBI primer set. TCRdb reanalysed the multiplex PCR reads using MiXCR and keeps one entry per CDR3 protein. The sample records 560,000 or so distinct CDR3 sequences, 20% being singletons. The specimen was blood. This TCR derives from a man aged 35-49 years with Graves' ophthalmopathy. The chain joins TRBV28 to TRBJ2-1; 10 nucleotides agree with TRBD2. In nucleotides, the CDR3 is TGTGCCAGCAGTCCCCGGACTAGCGGCGGAGGTTATGAGCAGTTCTTC. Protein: CASSPRTSGGGYEQFF.